The 5 T cell receptor beta chains listed next were all sequenced from one sample in a study of early T cells in non-severe SARS-CoV-2 infection. From the 5' RACE reads, TCRdb called clonotypes with MiXCR, one entry per CDR3 protein. The top ten hold 6.5% of the sample, which has about 56,000 distinct CDR3 sequences, 10% seen once. Sequences were obtained from whole blood. These receptors were taken from an adult who was a healthcare worker with PCR-confirmed SARS-CoV-2 infection or an uninfected control (not recorded which).

CDR3 nucleotide sequence: TGCAGTGCTAGAAGTACAACCGGGACAGAGCAGTTCTTC. Translating it yields CSARSTTGTEQFF. This rearrangement joins TRBV20-1 to TRBJ2-1, with D perhaps matching TRBD1 (6 bases). V lost 2 bases to trimming and J lost 10 bases, with 15 bases between them. CDR1 and CDR2 (germline): DFQATT, SNEGSKA (reference sequence). The CDR3 is made up of 13 amino acids.

By sample fraction, this clonotype is medium-sized. The chain has TRBV7-2 and TRBJ2-2; TRBD1 agrees at 10 bases. Germline trimming cut 5 bases from V and 6 bases from J; bases unmatched to any gene: 3. The length of the CDR3 is 14 residues. Germline-derived CDR1 and CDR2 are SGHTA and FQGNSA. The CDR3 DNA sequence: TGTGCCAGCAGCGGGGACAGGGGCCCCGGGGAGCTGTTTTTT. It specifies CASSGDRGPGELFF.

This clonotype came up a few times. The chain couples TRBV7-3 to TRBJ2-7; D perhaps matches TRBD2 (5 bases). The CDR3 length is 13 residues. Trimming removed 0 bases at V and 7 bases at J, with 10 bases between. Germline CDR1 reads SGHTA; CDR2 reads FQGTGA. CDR3 coding DNA: TGTGCCAGCAGCTTAACGGGAGCCAGGGAGCAGTACTTC. As protein: CASSLTGAREQYF.

In its sample, this clonotype was seen many times. The chain uses TRBV14 and TRBJ2-1, with 13 bases matching TRBD2. This CDR3 contains 17 residues. V trimming: 0 bases; J trimming: 7 bases; junction bases outside the gene matches: 6. Germline CDR1 is SGHDN and CDR2 is FVKESK. The CDR3 DNA is TGTGCCAGCAGCCAAGAGACTAGCGGGAGGCCCGAGAATGAGCAGTTCTTC. Encoded protein: CASSQETSGRPENEQFF.

This clonotype was observed a handful of times. The V call is TRBV12-3 or TRBV12-4, the J call TRBJ1-1; D is possibly TRBD1 (5 bases). V was pared by 5 bases and J by 1 base, with 17 bases between. This CDR3 is 16 amino acids long. The CDR3 reads CASSIGQGTGNTEAFF. In DNA form, the CDR3 reads TGTGCCAGCAGTATTGGCCAGGGTACAGGGAACACTGAAGCTTTCTTT.